The 25 T cell receptor beta chains reported below all come from one sample, sequenced in a study of T cells in Graves' hyperthyroidism and ophthalmopathy. Using RNA transcripts as the source, TCR beta CDR3 regions were amplified. With the HTBI primer set, the TCR CDR3 went through a first round of RT-PCR. TCRdb reprocessed the multiplex PCR reads with MiXCR, giving one entry per CDR3 protein. The sample contains about 180,000 distinct CDR3 sequences, around 8.9% of which appear only once. Sequencing was performed on blood. All receptors derive from a woman in her late teens or twenties with Graves' hyperthyroidism that later progressed to Graves' ophthalmopathy.

This clonotype was seen at least ten times. V usage is TRBV28 and J usage is TRBJ2-3, with TRBD2 identical over 12 bases. Trimming took 5 bases from V and 6 from J; bases not matched to a gene: 9. The CDR3 is 16 amino acids. Germline V lookup: CDR1 MDHEN, CDR2 SYDVKM. DNA of the CDR3: TGTGCCAGCAGTGAACCGACTAGCGGGGGTGGGGATACGCAGTATTTT. Its protein product is CASSEPTSGGGDTQYF.

The sample holds many counts of this clonotype. This CDR3 reads CASSLDYPGFGNTIYF. DNA of the CDR3: TGTGCCAGCAGCTTAGATTATCCCGGGTTTGGAAACACCATATATTTT. The chain recombines TRBV11-2 with TRBJ1-3; D is unclear. CDR1 and CDR2 (germline): SGHAT, FQNNGV. The CDR3 length is 16 residues. V was shortened by 0 bases and J by 3 bases, with 12 bases between the two germline ends.

This clonotype was seen repeatedly, ten times or more. This chain joins TRBV12-3 or TRBV12-4 and TRBJ2-7; 9 nucleotides line up with TRBD1. The trim removed 7 bases at V and 3 bases at J, leaving 10 bases unmatched. This CDR3 has 15 residues. The CDR3 nucleotides read TGTGCCAGCACCCCCGGACAGGGGTTACTCTACGAGCAGTACTTC. Translated: CASTPGQGLLYEQYF.

This clonotype came up many times. The rearrangement uses TRBV19 and TRBJ2-7; no definite D call. CDR1 and CDR2 (germline): LNHDA, SQIVND (reference sequence). CDR3 length: 14 amino acids. Trimming shortened V by 2 bases and J by 0 bases, and 8 bases separated the two germline ends. Written as DNA, the CDR3 is TGTGCCAGTAGTATAACTGAGAGCTCCTACGAGCAGTACTTC. It yields the protein CASSITESSYEQYF.

This clonotype came up many times. This rearrangement joins TRBV12-3 or TRBV12-4 to TRBJ1-1; 7 positions agree with TRBD1. The J segment lost 7 bases and the V segment lost 2 bases, leaving 10 bases of the junction unmatched. CDR3 length equals 15 residues. This chain's CDR3 is CASSLSGLDRLEAFF. The CDR3, as DNA: TGTGCCAGCAGTTTAAGCGGCCTGGACAGGCTTGAAGCTTTCTTT.

In its sample, this clonotype was seen many times. The rearrangement joins TRBV28 to TRBJ1-5; 10 bases agree with TRBD1. V trimming: 3 bases; J trimming: 7 bases; junction bases outside the gene matches: 6. CDR3 length equals 15 residues. Germline V CDR1 and CDR2: MDHEN, SYDVKM. The CDR3 nucleotides read TGTGCCAGCAGTTTTCTTGGACAGGGGGGACAGCCCCAGCATTTT. It translates to CASSFLGQGGQPQHF.

At least ten counts were recorded for this clonotype. J is TRBJ2-5 and V is TRBV2; D is unclear. The CDR3 is 13 amino acids. V was clipped by 0 bases and J by 5 bases, with 7 bases between them. Germline-derived CDR1 and CDR2 are SNHLY and FYNNEI. Here the CDR3 reads CASSEAARETQYF. CDR3 bases: TGTGCCAGCAGTGAAGCGGCCCGGGAGACCCAGTACTTC.

Turning to this clonotype: A much more abundant neighbour one base away suggests this may be a read error. The chain is built from TRBV6-2 or TRBV6-3 and TRBJ2-1; D gene unclear. CDR1 MNHEY and CDR2 SVGEGT come from the germline V gene. The ends were cut back, 2 bases at V and 6 bases at J, with 11 bases in the middle. The CDR3 is 14 amino acids. This chain's CDR3 is CASSYANKVNEQFF. The CDR3 nucleotides read TGTGCCAGCAGTTACGCTAATAAGGTCAATGAGCAGTTCTTC.

This clonotype was seen many times. This sequence joins TRBV12-3 or TRBV12-4 and TRBJ1-1, with no clear D. The germline V and J ends were trimmed by 3 bases and 6 bases, with 5 bases remaining between them. The CDR3 is 11 amino acids. DNA of the CDR3: TGTGCCAGCAGTTTCTCCCCTGAAGCTTTCTTT. Translated: CASSFSPEAFF.

At least ten counts were recorded for this clonotype. The rearrangement joins TRBV6-1 to TRBJ2-7; the D is unclear. Germline loops: CDR1 MNHNS, CDR2 SASEGT. This CDR3 contains 11 residues. Trimming stripped 3 bases from V and 3 bases from J, with 3 bases between. CDR3 DNA sequence: TGTGCCAGCAGTGAGGGCTACGAGCAGTACTTC. It is translated as CASSEGYEQYF.

This clonotype has at least ten counts. This chain uses TRBV6-1 with TRBJ1-4; 10 bases are shared with TRBD1. Germline V CDR1 and CDR2: MNHNS, SASEGT. This CDR3 has 14 residues. The V and J ends lost 6 bases and 8 bases, in that order; junction bases with no gene match: 6. DNA of the CDR3: TGTGCCAGCAGGACAGGGGGCGAACAGGAAAAACTGTTTTTT. Translating gives CASRTGGEQEKLFF.

The chain has TRBV5-5 and TRBJ1-1; D remains unclear. CDR1 SGHKS and CDR2 YYEKEE come from the germline V gene (reference sequence). Trimming removed 2 bases from V and 1 base from J, with 12 bases in between. The CDR3 is 15 residues long. CDR3 DNA sequence: TGTGCCAGCAGCTTTGAAACACGAAGGAACACTGAAGCTTTCTTT. Translating it yields CASSFETRRNTEAFF.

This clonotype was detected many times. The chain links TRBV12-3 or TRBV12-4 to TRBJ1-3; a weak D match, TRBD1 (6 bases). The CDR3 totals 16 residues. The germline V and J ends were trimmed by 2 bases and 2 bases, with 13 bases remaining between them. The CDR3 DNA is TGTGCCAGCAGTTTAAGGACAGCCATCACTGGAAACACCATATATTTT. This translates into CASSLRTAITGNTIYF.

This clonotype was detected many times. This sequence joins TRBV12-3 or TRBV12-4 and TRBJ2-6, with D possibly matching TRBD2 (5 bases). The V end was cut by 6 bases, the J end by 2 bases, with 14 bases between. The CDR3 runs 16 residues. CDR3 DNA sequence: TGTGCCAGCAGGCCGATGTCGAGGGCTGGGGCCAACGTCCTGACTTTC. Translation: CASRPMSRAGANVLTF.

This clonotype was detected many times. This rearrangement joins TRBV11-2 to TRBJ2-3; possible D gene TRBD1, 6 bases. V lost 0 bases to trimming and J lost 0 bases, with 19 bases between them. Germline loops: CDR1 SGHAT, CDR2 FQNNGV. The CDR3 consists of 19 residues. DNA of the CDR3: TGTGCCAGCAGCTTAGATCCCGTGCAGGGCAGGGGCAGCACAGATACGCAGTATTTT. Translation gives CASSLDPVQGRGSTDTQYF.

This clonotype was detected many times. The chain recombines TRBV7-3 with TRBJ1-1; D unresolved. The germline gives CDR1 SGHTA, CDR2 FQGTGA. This CDR3 is 15 amino acids long. The V and J ends lost 5 bases and 3 bases respectively, with 16 bases between them. The CDR3 here is CASSPGSSAYTEAFF. The CDR3 DNA sequence: TGTGCCAGCAGCCCGGGTTCGTCGGCGTACACTGAAGCTTTCTTT.

V is TRBV12-3 or TRBV12-4 and J is TRBJ2-1, with 8 nucleotides matching TRBD2. This CDR3 has 17 residues. V shed 5 bases, J shed 7 bases, and the junction held 16 bases outside the gene matches. The CDR3 DNA reads as TGTGCCAGCAGTCCCGGGCGGACTAGCAGGAATAGGAATGAGCAGTTCTTC. Translated, it gives CASSPGRTSRNRNEQFF.

This clonotype was observed at least ten times. The rearrangement joins TRBV6-1 to TRBJ2-7; D not certain. V lost 4 bases and J 2 bases, leaving 9 bases between the germline ends. The CDR3 consists of 13 residues. Germline assignment: CDR1 MNHNS and CDR2 SASEGT. Here the CDR3 DNA reads TGTGCCAGCAGTGGACAACTTACCTACGAGCAGTACTTC. It is translated as CASSGQLTYEQYF.

This clonotype was recorded many times. CDR3 in DNA: TGTGCCACCAGCAGACTAGCGGGGAGCCAAGAGACCCAGTACTTC. It yields the protein CATSRLAGSQETQYF. This chain connects TRBV15 to TRBJ2-5, with 9 positions matching TRBD2. V lost 2 bases to trimming and J lost 1 base; unmatched junction nucleotides: 2. CDR3 length equals 15 residues. CDR1 and CDR2 (germline): LNHNV, YYDKDF (reference sequence).

The sample holds many counts of this clonotype. The chain links TRBV3-1 to TRBJ2-7; D may be TRBD2 (6 bases). The CDR3 totals 13 residues. CDR1 and CDR2 (germline): LGHDT, YNNKEL (reference sequence). V lost 3 bases and J 7 bases, leaving 13 bases between the germline ends. The CDR3 region has the DNA TGTGCCAGCAGCCATGGGCGGGGCGGTGAGCAGTACTTC. Protein product: CASSHGRGGEQYF.

In its sample, this clonotype was seen many times. The rearrangement uses TRBV29-1 and TRBJ2-7, with 9 bases aligning to TRBD1. Germline V CDR1 and CDR2: SQVTM, ANQGSEA. This CDR3 spans 12 amino acids. V lost 6 bases to trimming and J lost 9 bases; unmatched junction nucleotides: 9. The CDR3 DNA is TGCAGCGTCGTAATGACAGGGGGGGGGCAGTACTTC. Encoded protein: CSVVMTGGGQYF.

The table lists this clonotype with a few counts. The chain has TRBV6-1 and TRBJ1-4; TRBD1 might be the D (5 bases). Trimming removed 5 bases from V and 10 bases from J, with 20 bases in between. The CDR3 has 15 residues. The V gene's germline CDR1 is MNHNS and CDR2 SASEGT. The CDR3 DNA is TGTGCCAGCAGTTCCGACAGAGCCACCCGGGGAAAACTGTTTTTT. This sequence encodes CASSSDRATRGKLFF.

The table lists this clonotype with many counts. The chain is built from TRBV5-1 and TRBJ1-1, with D unclear. Germline CDR1 SGHRS, CDR2 YFSETQ. V was clipped by 0 bases and J by 5 bases, with 8 bases between them. The CDR3 covers 13 residues. CDR3 protein: CASSLVSETEAFF. The CDR3 DNA sequence: TGCGCCAGCAGCTTGGTTTCAGAAACTGAAGCTTTCTTT.

In this sample, this clonotype turned up many times. V and J are TRBV15 and TRBJ2-2; 9 positions match TRBD2. The CDR3 consists of 15 residues. CDR1 is LNHNV, CDR2 YYDKDF, per germline (reference sequence). With 2 bases clipped from V and 8 bases from J, the junction kept 6 bases outside the gene matches. The CDR3 here is CATSRRLAVPGELFF. For the CDR3, the DNA is TGTGCCACCAGCAGACGACTAGCGGTCCCAGGGGAGCTGTTTTTT.

This clonotype has a single count. The chain recombines TRBV4-1 with TRBJ2-7; 7 bases are shared with TRBD1. This CDR3 is built from 15 residues. V gave up 2 bases and J gave up 2 bases; unmatched junction bases: 6. CDR1 MGHRA and CDR2 YSYEKL come from the germline V gene. For the CDR3, the DNA is TGCGCCAGCAGCCAATTACAGGGGTTTCCCTACGAGCAGTACTTC. Its translation: CASSQLQGFPYEQYF.